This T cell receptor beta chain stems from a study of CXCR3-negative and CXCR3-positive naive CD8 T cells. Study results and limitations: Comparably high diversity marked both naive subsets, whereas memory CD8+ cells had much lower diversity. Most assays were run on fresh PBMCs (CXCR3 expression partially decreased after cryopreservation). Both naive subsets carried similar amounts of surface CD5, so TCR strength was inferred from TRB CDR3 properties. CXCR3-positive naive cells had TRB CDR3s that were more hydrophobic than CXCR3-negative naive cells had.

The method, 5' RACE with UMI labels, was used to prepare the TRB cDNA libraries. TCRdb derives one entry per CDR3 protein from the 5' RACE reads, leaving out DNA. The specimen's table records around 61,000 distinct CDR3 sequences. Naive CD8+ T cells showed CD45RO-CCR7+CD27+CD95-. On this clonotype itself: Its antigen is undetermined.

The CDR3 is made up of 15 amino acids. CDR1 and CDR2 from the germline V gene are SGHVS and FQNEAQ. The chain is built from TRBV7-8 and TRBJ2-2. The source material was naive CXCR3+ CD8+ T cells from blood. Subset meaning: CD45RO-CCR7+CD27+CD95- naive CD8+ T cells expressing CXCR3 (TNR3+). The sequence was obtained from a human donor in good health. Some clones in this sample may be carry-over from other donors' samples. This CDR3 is CASRNRLANTGELFF.